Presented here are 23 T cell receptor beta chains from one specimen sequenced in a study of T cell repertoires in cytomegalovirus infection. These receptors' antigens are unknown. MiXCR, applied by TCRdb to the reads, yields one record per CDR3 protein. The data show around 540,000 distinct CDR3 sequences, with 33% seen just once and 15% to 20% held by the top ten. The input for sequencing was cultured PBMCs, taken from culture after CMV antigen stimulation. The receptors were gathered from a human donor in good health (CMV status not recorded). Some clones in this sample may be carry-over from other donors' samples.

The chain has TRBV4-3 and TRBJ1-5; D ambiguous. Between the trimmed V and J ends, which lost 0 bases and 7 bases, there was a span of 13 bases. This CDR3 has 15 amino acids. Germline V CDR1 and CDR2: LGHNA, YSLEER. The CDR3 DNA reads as TGCGCCAGCAGCCAAGACGGCCAAACCGGGCAGCCCCAGCATTTT. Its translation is CASSQDGQTGQPQHF.

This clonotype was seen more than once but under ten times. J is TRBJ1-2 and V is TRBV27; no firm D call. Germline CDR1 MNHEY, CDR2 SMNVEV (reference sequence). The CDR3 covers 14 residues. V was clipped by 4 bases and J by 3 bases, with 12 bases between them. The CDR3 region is CASSSTYDHYGYTF. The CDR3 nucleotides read TGTGCCAGCAGTTCCACATACGACCACTATGGCTACACCTTC.

CDR3 sequence (DNA): TGTGCCAGCAATACTTGGGGGGCCCCGGGGAACTATGGCTACACCTTC. Its protein product is CASNTWGAPGNYGYTF. The genes are TRBV7-4 and TRBJ1-2; D is perhaps TRBD1 (6 bases). V gave up 7 bases and J gave up 2 bases, with 20 bases separating them. The CDR3 is 16 residues long. The germline CDR1 and CDR2 sequences are SGHVT and SQSDAQ.

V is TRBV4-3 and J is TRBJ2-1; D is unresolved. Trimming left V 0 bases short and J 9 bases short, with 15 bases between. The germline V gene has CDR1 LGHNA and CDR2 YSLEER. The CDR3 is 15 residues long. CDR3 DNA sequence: TGCGCCAGCAGCCAAGAAGTGGCCCCCTGGGGTGAGCAGTTCTTC. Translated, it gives CASSQEVAPWGEQFF.

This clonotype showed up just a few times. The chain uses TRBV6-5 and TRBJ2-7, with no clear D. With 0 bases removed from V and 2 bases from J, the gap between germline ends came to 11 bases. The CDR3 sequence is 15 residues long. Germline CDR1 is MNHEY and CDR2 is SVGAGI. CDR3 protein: CASSYSANRPYEQYF. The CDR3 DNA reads TGTGCCAGCAGTTACTCCGCTAACCGACCCTACGAGCAGTACTTC.

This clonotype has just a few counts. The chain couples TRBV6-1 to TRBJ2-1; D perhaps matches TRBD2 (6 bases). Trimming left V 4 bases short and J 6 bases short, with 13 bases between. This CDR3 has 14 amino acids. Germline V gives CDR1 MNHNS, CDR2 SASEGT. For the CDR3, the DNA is TGTGCCAGCAGTGGAGAAACTAGCAGCAATGAGCAGTTCTTC. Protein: CASSGETSSNEQFF.

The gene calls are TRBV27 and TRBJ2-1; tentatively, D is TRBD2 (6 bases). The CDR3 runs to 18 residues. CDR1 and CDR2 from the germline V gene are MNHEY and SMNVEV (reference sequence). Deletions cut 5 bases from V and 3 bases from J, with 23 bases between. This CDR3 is CASSHRVVSRGNYNEQFF. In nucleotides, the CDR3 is TGTGCCAGCAGTCACCGTGTGGTTTCACGGGGGAACTACAATGAGCAGTTCTTC.

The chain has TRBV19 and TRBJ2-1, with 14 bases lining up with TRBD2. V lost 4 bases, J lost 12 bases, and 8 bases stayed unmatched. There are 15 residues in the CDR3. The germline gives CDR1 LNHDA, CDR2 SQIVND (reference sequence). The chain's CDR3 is CASSTRTSGRSGQFF. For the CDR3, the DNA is TGTGCCAGTAGTACACGGACTAGCGGGAGGTCTGGGCAGTTCTTC.

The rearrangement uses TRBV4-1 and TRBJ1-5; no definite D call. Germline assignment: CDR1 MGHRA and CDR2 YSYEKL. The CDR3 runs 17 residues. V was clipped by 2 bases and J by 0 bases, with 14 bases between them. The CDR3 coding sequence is TGCGCCAGCAGCCAAACACCTGGACCTACTAGCAATCAGCCCCAGCATTTT. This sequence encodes CASSQTPGPTSNQPQHF.

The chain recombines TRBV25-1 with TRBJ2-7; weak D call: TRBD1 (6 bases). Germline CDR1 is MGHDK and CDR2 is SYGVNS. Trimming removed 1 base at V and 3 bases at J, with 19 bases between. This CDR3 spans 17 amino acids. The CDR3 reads CASSESPRTDRLYEQYV. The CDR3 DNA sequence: TGTGCCAGCAGTGAATCTCCGCGGACTGACAGGCTCTACGAGCAGTACGTC.

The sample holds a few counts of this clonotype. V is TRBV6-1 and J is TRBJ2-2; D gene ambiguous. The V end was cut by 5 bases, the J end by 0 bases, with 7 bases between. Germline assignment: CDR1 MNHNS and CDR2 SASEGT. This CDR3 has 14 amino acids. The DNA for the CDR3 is TGTGCCAGCAGTTATCACCCGAACACCGGGGAGCTGTTTTTT. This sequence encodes CASSYHPNTGELFF.

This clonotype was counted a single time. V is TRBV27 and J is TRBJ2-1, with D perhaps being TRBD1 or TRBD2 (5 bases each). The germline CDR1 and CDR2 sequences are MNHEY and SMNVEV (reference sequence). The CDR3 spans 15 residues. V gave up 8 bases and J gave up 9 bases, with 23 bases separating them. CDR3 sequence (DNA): TGTGCCAGCCAGAGGGGCCTTGGACAAAGCGGTGAGCAGTTCTTC. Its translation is CASQRGLGQSGEQFF.

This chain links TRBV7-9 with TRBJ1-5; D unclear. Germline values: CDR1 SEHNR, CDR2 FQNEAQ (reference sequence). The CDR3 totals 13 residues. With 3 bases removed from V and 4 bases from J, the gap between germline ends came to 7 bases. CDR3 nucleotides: TGTGCCAGCAGCTTTGGAGAGAATCAGCCCCAGCATTTT. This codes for CASSFGENQPQHF.

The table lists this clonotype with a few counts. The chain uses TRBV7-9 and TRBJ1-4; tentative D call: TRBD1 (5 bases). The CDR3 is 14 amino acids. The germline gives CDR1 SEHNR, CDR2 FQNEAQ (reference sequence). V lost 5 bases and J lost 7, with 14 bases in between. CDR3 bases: TGTGCCAGCAGCCCACCGAAAAGGGGTGAAAAACTGTTTTTT. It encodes CASSPPKRGEKLFF.

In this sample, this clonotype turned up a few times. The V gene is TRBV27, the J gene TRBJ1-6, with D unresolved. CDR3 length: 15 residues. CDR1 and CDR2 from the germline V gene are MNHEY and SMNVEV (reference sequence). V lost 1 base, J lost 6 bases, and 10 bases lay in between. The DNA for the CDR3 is TGTGCCAGCAGTTTATTTCACGCACCTAATTCACCCCTCCACTTT. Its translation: CASSLFHAPNSPLHF.

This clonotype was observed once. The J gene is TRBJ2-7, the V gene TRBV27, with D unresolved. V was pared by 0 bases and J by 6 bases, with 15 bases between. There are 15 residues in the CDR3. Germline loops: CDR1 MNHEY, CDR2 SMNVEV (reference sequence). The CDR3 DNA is TGTGCCAGCAGTTTATCAATACTTCTACGTGGCGAGCAGTACTTC. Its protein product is CASSLSILLRGEQYF.

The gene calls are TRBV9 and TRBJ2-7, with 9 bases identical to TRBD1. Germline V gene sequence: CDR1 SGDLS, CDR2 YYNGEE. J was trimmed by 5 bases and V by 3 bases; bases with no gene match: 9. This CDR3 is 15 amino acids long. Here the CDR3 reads CASSAIRDRVDEQYV. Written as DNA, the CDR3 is TGTGCCAGCAGCGCGATCCGGGACAGGGTTGACGAGCAGTACGTC.

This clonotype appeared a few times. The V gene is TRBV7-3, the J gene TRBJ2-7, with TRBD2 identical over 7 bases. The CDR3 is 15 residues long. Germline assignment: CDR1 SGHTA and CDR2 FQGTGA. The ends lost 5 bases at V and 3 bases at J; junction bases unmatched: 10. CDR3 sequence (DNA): TGTGCCAGCAGCCTGACGGGAGGACCTTACTACGAGCAGTACTTC. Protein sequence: CASSLTGGPYYEQYF.

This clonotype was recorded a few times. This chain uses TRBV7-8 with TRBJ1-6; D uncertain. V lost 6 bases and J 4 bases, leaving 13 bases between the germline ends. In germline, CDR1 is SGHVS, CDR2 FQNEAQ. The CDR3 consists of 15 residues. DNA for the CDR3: TGTGCCAGCAGACTCTCCGACTTATATAATTCACCCCTCCACTTT. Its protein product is CASRLSDLYNSPLHF.

The CDR3 sequence is CATSGPESADYGYTF. The CDR3 DNA reads TGTGCCACCAGTGGTCCAGAGAGCGCAGACTATGGCTACACCTTC. V is TRBV24-1 and J is TRBJ1-2; D ambiguous. Germline V gives CDR1 KGHDR, CDR2 SFDVKD. The germline V and J ends were trimmed by 5 bases and 3 bases, with 15 bases remaining between them. This CDR3 is 15 amino acids long.

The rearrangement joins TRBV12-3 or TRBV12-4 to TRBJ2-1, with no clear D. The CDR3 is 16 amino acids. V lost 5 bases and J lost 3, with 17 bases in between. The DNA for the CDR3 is TGTGCCAGCAGTCTCTTAGTAGGTCCCAACTACAATGAGCAGTTCTTC. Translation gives CASSLLVGPNYNEQFF.

The chain's CDR3 is CASSFVTQGRSEQYF. The CDR3 DNA reads as TGTGCCAGCAGTTTTGTCACACAGGGTCGTTCCGAGCAGTACTTC. The chain recombines TRBV12-3 or TRBV12-4 with TRBJ2-7; TRBD1 might be the D (6 bases). The germline V and J ends were trimmed by 3 bases and 6 bases, with 18 bases remaining between them. The CDR3 runs 15 residues.

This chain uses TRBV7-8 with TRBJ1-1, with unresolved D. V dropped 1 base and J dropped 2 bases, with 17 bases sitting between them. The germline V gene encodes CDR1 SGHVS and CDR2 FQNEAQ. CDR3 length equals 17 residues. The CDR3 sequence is CASSLGAGGLLNTEAFF. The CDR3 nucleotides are TGTGCCAGCAGCTTAGGGGCAGGAGGGCTACTAAACACTGAAGCTTTCTTT.